This T cell receptor beta chain was captured in a study of PD-1 blockade in classical Hodgkin lymphoma. Study as a whole: The patients were dosed with nivolumab 3 mg/kg, infused intravenously every 2 weeks.

Study-wide points: Baseline TCR diversity was reportedly lower in newly diagnosed patients than healthy donors.

About this clone itself: Its antigen remains unknown.

Profiling relied on immunoSEQ multiplex PCR, and the TCRdb table lists in-frame clones only, not all of them. Counted here are fewer than 50,000 clones, roughly 73% occurring once; the ten biggest clones make up more than 35%. Time point denoted: cycle 4 day 1 (C4D1), after more than five weeks of nivolumab. All patients experienced relapse after autologous stem cell transplantation, and brentuximab vedotin exposure was variable. Per germline, CDR1 MNHEY and CDR2 SMNVEV (reference sequence). The CDR3 covers 15 residues. Trimming stripped 6 bases from V and 5 bases from J, with 17 bases between. The clonotype was recovered from a human donor with classical Hodgkin lymphoma. The starting material was peripheral blood mononuclear cells (PBMCs), obtained before the fourth cycle of nivolumab. J is TRBJ2-1 and V is TRBV27; D assignment may be TRBD1 or TRBD2 (6 bases each). The CDR3 protein is CASSPGGLPNNEQFF. DNA of the CDR3: TGTGCCAGCAGCCCCGGGGGCCTGCCCAACAATGAGCAGTTCTTC.